Following are 4 T cell receptor beta chains from one sample sequenced in a study of identical twins. TCRdb re-called the 5' RACE reads through MiXCR, storing one row per CDR3 protein. The table shows some 1,700,000 distinct CDR3 sequences, with 25% to 35% occurring only once. Sequences were obtained from cord blood. All receptors derive from a newborn girl in good health.

V and J are TRBV5-1 and TRBJ2-5; 9 bases fit TRBD1. V gave up 3 bases and J gave up 2 bases; unmatched junction bases: 11. Germline V gene sequence: CDR1 SGHRS, CDR2 YFSETQ. This CDR3 is built from 17 residues. The CDR3 region is CASSSMIGQGFQETQYF. In DNA, the CDR3 is TGCGCCAGCAGCTCAATGATTGGACAGGGGTTTCAAGAGACCCAGTACTTC.

Concerning this clonotype: A much larger clone differs from this one at a single base, so this may be a read error. This rearrangement joins TRBV14 to TRBJ2-1; 8 nucleotides line up with TRBD1. V lost 0 bases, J lost 6 bases, and 25 bases stayed unmatched. Germline assignment: CDR1 SGHDN and CDR2 FVKESK. The CDR3 has 22 residues. In nucleotides, the CDR3 is TGTGCCAGCAGCCAAGACCCCCTGACAGGGGTCAACCTAAGGAGATGGGCCAATGAGCAGTTCTTC. Translated: CASSQDPLTGVNLRRWANEQFF.

This clonotype has more than one count but fewer than ten. This sequence joins TRBV5-6 and TRBJ1-1; D is possibly TRBD1 (5 bases). Per germline, CDR1 SGHDT and CDR2 YYEEEE. This CDR3 has 13 residues. The V end lost 3 bases, the J end lost 8 bases, and 14 bases lay between the germline ends. The CDR3 reads CASSWGVVREAFF. The CDR3 DNA follows: TGTGCCAGCAGCTGGGGGGTGGTCAGGGAAGCTTTCTTT.

This chain joins TRBV4-1 and TRBJ2-7, with D perhaps given as TRBD1 or TRBD2 (5 bases each). The CDR3 runs 15 residues. Germline CDR1 reads MGHRA; CDR2 reads YSYEKL. The germline V and J ends were trimmed by 2 bases and 4 bases, with 15 bases remaining between them. The CDR3 region is CASSQLGPGPYEQYF. CDR3 DNA: TGCGCCAGCAGCCAACTGGGACCGGGTCCATACGAGCAGTACTTC.